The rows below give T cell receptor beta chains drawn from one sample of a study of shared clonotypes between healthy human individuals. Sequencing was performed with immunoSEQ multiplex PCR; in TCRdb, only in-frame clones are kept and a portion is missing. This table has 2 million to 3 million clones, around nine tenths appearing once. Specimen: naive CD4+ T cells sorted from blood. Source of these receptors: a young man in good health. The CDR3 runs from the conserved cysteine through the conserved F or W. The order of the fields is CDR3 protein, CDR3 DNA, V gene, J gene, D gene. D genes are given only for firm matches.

CDR3 protein: CASRRGPLVDTQYF; CDR3 DNA: TGTGCCAGCAGGAGGGGACCCTTAGTAGATACGCAGTATTTT; V gene: TRBV7-9; J gene: TRBJ2-3; D gene: -
CDR3 protein: CSVGGSYGYTF; CDR3 DNA: TGCAGTGTGGGAGGAAGCTATGGCTACACCTTC; V gene: TRBV20-1; J gene: TRBJ1-2; D gene: -
CDR3 protein: CASTPRGGNQPQHF; CDR3 DNA: TGTGCCAGTACCCCTAGGGGGGGAAATCAGCCCCAGCATTTT; V gene: TRBV19; J gene: TRBJ1-5; D gene: -
CDR3 protein: CASSPGTGGADTQYF; CDR3 DNA: TGTGCCAGCAGCCCCGGGACAGGAGGAGCAGATACGCAGTATTTT; V gene: TRBV2; J gene: TRBJ2-3; D gene: TRBD1
CDR3 protein: CAWRNRDRGSSAIYF; CDR3 DNA: TGTGCCTGGAGAAACCGAGACAGGGGCTCGTCGGCCATATATTTT; V gene: TRBV30; J gene: TRBJ1-3; D gene: TRBD1
CDR3 protein: CASSIGTGGSYEQYF; CDR3 DNA: TGTGCCAGCAGCATAGGGACAGGGGGGTCCTACGAGCAGTACTTC; V gene: TRBV11-2; J gene: TRBJ2-7; D gene: TRBD1
CDR3 protein: CASSSGGVVYEQYF; CDR3 DNA: TGTGCCAGCAGCTCGGGGGGCGTAGTCTACGAGCAGTACTTC; V gene: TRBV7-9; J gene: TRBJ2-7; D gene: -
CDR3 protein: CASSTSGVGANVLTF; CDR3 DNA: TGTGCCAGCAGCACTTCAGGGGTCGGGGCCAACGTCCTGACTTTC; V gene: TRBV9; J gene: TRBJ2-6; D gene: -
CDR3 protein: CASSEGQGASETQYF; CDR3 DNA: TGTGCCAGCAGTGAAGGACAGGGGGCTTCAGAGACCCAGTACTTC; V gene: TRBV6-1; J gene: TRBJ2-5; D gene: TRBD1
CDR3 protein: CASSQQGLRSPLHF; CDR3 DNA: TGTGCCAGCAGCCAACAGGGATTACGGTCACCCCTCCACTTT; V gene: TRBV6-6; J gene: TRBJ1-6; D gene: -